The source of this TCR beta chain is a study of cytomegalovirus exposure and HLA in healthy donors. PCR involved 60 Vbeta and 13 Jbeta primers. Data came from immunoSEQ multiplex PCR; TCRdb stores just in-frame clones and leaves some out. Here the sample table reports 120,000 or so clones. Study-wide points: Association with HLA alleles at 0.05 false discovery rate was found for 15,000 or so TCR beta sequences in a later analysis. It was reported in a later analysis that an Asian-associated ancestry cluster showed fewer N-insertions than the roughly 670-donor mean. In a later analysis, TCR beta V- and J-gene trimming was associated with a missense DCLRE1C variant. It was fewer than 200 TCR beta chains that were listed as cytomegalovirus-associated.

The CDR3 has 14 residues. Germline CDR1 reads SEHNR; CDR2 reads FQNEAQ (reference sequence). As for this clone: Its cognate antigen is unknown.

The origin of this receptor is a man aged 18 to 29 in good health and CMV-seronegative. The chain employs TRBV7-9 and TRBJ2-5; 9 bases line up with TRBD1. The tail of the sequence fits TRBJ2-7 better, so the J call may be wrong. The sample comprised PBMCs. For the CDR3, the DNA is TGTGCCAGCAGCCTCTGGGACAGGGCCTCCGAGCAGTACTTC. As protein: CASSLWDRASEQYF.